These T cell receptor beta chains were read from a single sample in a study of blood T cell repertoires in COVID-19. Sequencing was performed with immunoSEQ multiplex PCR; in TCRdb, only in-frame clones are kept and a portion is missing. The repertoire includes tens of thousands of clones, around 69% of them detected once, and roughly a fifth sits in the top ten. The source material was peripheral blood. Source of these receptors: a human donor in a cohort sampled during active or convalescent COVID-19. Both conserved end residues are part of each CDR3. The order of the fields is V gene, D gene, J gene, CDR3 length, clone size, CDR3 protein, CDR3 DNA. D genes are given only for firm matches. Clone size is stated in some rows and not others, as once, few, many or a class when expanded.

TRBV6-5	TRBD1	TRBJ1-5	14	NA	CASSLDRGDQPQHF	TGTGCCAGCAGTTTGGACAGGGGGGATCAGCCCCAGCATTTT
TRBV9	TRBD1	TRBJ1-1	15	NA	CASSKADRGSTEAFF	TGTGCCAGCAGCAAGGCTGACAGGGGGAGCACTGAAGCTTTCTTT
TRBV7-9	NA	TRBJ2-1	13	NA	CASSSGSVNEQFF	TGTGCCAGCAGCTCGGGTAGCGTCAATGAGCAGTTCTTC
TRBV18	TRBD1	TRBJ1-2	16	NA	CASSLQGRIENYGYTF	TGTGCCAGCTCACTACAGGGGAGAATCGAGAACTATGGCTACACCTTC
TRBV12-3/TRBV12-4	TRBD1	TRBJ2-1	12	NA	CASPGQGDEQFF	TGTGCCAGCCCGGGACAGGGTGATGAGCAGTTCTTC
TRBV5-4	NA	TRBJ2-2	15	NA	CASSSRRRDTGELFF	TGTGCCAGCAGCTCTCGGAGGAGGGACACCGGGGAGCTGTTTTTT
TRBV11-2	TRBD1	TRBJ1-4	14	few	CASSLGWSDRELFF	TGTGCCAGCAGCTTAGGATGGTCGGACAGGGAACTGTTTTTT
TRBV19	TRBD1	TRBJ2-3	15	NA	CASSNPGQGTDTQYF	TGTGCCAGTAGTAACCCGGGACAGGGAACAGATACGCAGTATTTT
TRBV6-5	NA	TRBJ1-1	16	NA	CASSYSGRGSGTEAFF	TGTGCCAGCAGTTACTCGGGGAGGGGTAGTGGCACTGAAGCTTTCTTT
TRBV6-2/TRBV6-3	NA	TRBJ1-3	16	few	CASSRRESMGGNTIYF	TGTGCCAGCAGCCGCCGGGAGTCGATGGGTGGAAACACCATATATTTT
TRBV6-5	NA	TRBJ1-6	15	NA	CASSFRQMRNSPLHF	TGTGCCAGCAGTTTCCGACAGATGAGAAATTCACCCCTCCACTTT
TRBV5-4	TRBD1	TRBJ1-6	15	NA	CASSLRQGLDSPLHF	TGTGCCAGCAGCCTACGACAGGGGTTGGATTCACCCCTCCACTTT
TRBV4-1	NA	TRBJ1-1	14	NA	CASSQREGDTEAFF	TGCGCCAGCAGCCAGCGTGAAGGGGACACTGAAGCTTTCTTT
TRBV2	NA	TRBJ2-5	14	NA	CASSALTIQETQYF	TGTGCCAGCAGTGCCCTCACTATTCAAGAGACCCAGTACTTC
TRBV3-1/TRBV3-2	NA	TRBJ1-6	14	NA	CASSRTGYNSPLHF	TGTGCCAGCAGCCGCACAGGCTATAATTCACCCCTCCACTTT
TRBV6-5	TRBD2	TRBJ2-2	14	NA	CASRLSGDTGELFF	TGTGCCAGCAGGCTGAGCGGGGACACCGGGGAGCTGTTTTTT
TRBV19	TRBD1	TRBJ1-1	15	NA	CASSLATGSNTEAFF	TGTGCCAGTAGCCTAGCGACAGGGTCAAACACTGAAGCTTTCTTT
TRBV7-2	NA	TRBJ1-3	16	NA	CASSRGVSTRGNTIYF	TGTGCCAGCAGCCGGGGGGTTTCAACCCGTGGAAACACCATATATTTT
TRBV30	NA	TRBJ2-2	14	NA	CAWTFSGTTGELFF	TGTGCCTGGACCTTTAGCGGAACCACCGGGGAGCTGTTTTTT
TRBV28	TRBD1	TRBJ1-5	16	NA	CASSLSRGGLNQPQHF	TGTGCCAGCAGTTTAAGTCGAGGGGGCTTGAATCAGCCCCAGCATTTT
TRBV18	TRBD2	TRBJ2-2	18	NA	CASSPNGAGGPNTGELFF	TGTGCCAGCTCACCAAATGGAGCGGGAGGGCCGAACACCGGGGAGCTGTTTTTT
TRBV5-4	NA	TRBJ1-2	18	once	CASSYGFGQAGWNYGYTF	TGTGCCAGCAGCTACGGATTTGGGCAGGCTGGGTGGAACTATGGCTACACCTTC
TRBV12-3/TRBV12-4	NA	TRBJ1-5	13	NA	CASSFTGNQPQHF	TGTGCCAGCAGTTTTACGGGAAATCAGCCCCAGCATTTT
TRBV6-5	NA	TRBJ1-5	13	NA	CASRPRGGQPQHF	TGTGCCAGCCGGCCACGGGGGGGACAGCCCCAGCATTTT
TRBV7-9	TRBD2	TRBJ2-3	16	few	CASSPTAGGPFDTQYF	TGTGCCAGCAGCCCCACAGCGGGGGGGCCGTTTGATACGCAGTATTTT
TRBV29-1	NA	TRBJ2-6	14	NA	CSVRENSGANVLTF	TGCAGCGTTCGAGAGAACTCTGGGGCCAACGTCCTGACTTTC
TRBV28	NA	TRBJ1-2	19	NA	CASSLMSVQGGRRVYGYTF	TGTGCCAGCAGTTTAATGTCGGTGCAGGGCGGTCGAAGGGTGTATGGCTACACCTTC
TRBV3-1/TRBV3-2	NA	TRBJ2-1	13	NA	CASSPGWRYEQFF	TGTGCCAGCAGCCCTGGTTGGCGGTATGAGCAGTTCTTC
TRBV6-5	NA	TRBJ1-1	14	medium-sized	CASSPGALNTEAFF	TGTGCCAGCAGTCCAGGGGCCCTGAACACTGAAGCTTTCTTT
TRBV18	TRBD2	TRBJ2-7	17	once	CASSPRTSGSGTYEQYF	TGTGCCAGCTCACCGAGGACTAGCGGGAGTGGGACCTACGAGCAGTACTTC
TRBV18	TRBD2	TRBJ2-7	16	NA	CASSPPGSGTQLEQYF	TGTGCCAGCTCACCACCGGGAAGCGGGACCCAACTCGAGCAGTACTTC
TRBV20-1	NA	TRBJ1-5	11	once	CSARAGQPQHF	TGCAGTGCCAGGGCAGGGCAGCCCCAGCATTTT
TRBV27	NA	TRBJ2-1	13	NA	CASSLYPEELGFF	TGTGCCAGCAGTTTATATCCGGAGGAATTAGGGTTCTTC
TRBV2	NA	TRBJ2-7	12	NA	CASREELREQYF	TGTGCCAGCAGGGAAGAGCTTCGGGAGCAGTACTTC
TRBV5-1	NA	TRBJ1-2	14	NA	CASSAMTTTYGYTF	TGCGCCAGCAGCGCGATGACAACAACCTATGGCTACACCTTC
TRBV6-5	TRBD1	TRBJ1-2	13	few	CASSRQGRGGYTF	TGTGCCAGCAGCCGACAGGGTAGGGGTGGCTACACCTTC
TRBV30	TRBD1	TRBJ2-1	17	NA	CAWSVPRTGWTLNEQFF	TGTGCCTGGAGTGTACCCCGGACAGGGTGGACACTCAATGAGCAGTTCTTC
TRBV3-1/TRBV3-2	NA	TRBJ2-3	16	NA	CASSQEVTKYTDTQYF	TGTGCCAGCAGCCAAGAGGTGACTAAGTACACAGATACGCAGTATTTT
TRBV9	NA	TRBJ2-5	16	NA	CASSVLPGGDAETQYF	TGTGCCAGCAGCGTCCTTCCAGGCGGGGACGCTGAGACCCAGTACTTC
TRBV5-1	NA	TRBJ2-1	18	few	CASSLGVTGRSSYNEQFF	TGCGCCAGCAGCTTGGGGGTAACAGGCCGGAGCTCCTACAATGAGCAGTTCTTC
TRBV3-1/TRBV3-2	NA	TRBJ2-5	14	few	CASSRRPSGETQYF	TGTGCCAGCAGCCGCCGACCGAGCGGAGAGACCCAGTACTTC
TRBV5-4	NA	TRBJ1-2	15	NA	CASSLDRGSRGGYTF	TGTGCCAGCAGCTTGGATCGCGGGAGTCGAGGTGGCTACACCTTC
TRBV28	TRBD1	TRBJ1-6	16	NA	CASSSPIGTGDSPLHF	TGTGCCAGCAGTTCACCGATAGGGACAGGAGATTCACCCCTCCACTTT
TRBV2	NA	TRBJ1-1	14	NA	CASSDRARGTEAFF	TGTGCCAGCAGTGATAGGGCGCGGGGCACTGAAGCTTTCTTT
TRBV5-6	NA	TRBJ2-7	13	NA	CASRAGGTYEQYF	TGTGCCAGCAGGGCCGGGGGTACCTACGAGCAGTACTTC